The present T cell receptor (beta chain) was sequenced within a study of blood T cell repertoires in COVID-19. Study-level background: PBMCs, B-cell-depleted T cells, or T cells were the source of the cDNA or gDNA that made up the material.

Repertoires were generated with immunoSEQ multiplex PCR, while TCRdb's copy carries only in-frame clones and drops some. The sample consists of about 200,000 clones, 70% to 90% of them appearing once. V lost 3 bases and J lost 2; bases outside the gene matches: 3. CDR3 size: 14 residues. Germline-derived CDR1 and CDR2 are KGHSH and LQKENI. Sequencing used peripheral blood. V gene TRBV18 combines with J gene TRBJ2-7; 8 nucleotides agree with TRBD1. The receptor was isolated from an elderly woman with acute or convalescent COVID-19. The CDR3 region has the DNA TGTGCCAGCTCACCTATACAGGGGGCCTACGAGCAGTACTTC. It translates to CASSPIQGAYEQYF.